The rows below give T cell receptor beta chains drawn from one sample of a study of CD8 T cells in ankylosing spondylitis. TCRdb redid the calling of the 5' RACE reads with MiXCR, one entry per CDR3 protein. The sample carries some 250,000 distinct CDR3 sequences, about 24% recorded once. Sequenced material: blood, either unsorted or a sorted T cell fraction (not recorded which). The receptors stem from a male donor with ankylosing spondylitis or in good health (not recorded which). Each CDR3 is given with its conserved first and last residue. D genes are given only for firm matches. Only some rows state a clone size, as once, few, many or a class for expanded clones.

V gene: TRBV20-1; clone size: few; D gene: TRBD1; J gene: TRBJ1-6; CDR3 DNA: TGCAGTATCGGACAGGGGAATTCACCCCTCCACTTT; CDR3 protein: CSIGQGNSPLHF
V gene: TRBV12-3/TRBV12-4; clone size: .; D gene: .; J gene: TRBJ2-2; CDR3 DNA: TGTGCCAGCAGCCCACACAAAAACGCCGGGGAGCTGTTTTTT; CDR3 protein: CASSPHKNAGELFF
V gene: TRBV15; clone size: few; D gene: .; J gene: TRBJ2-1; CDR3 DNA: TGTGCCACCAGCAGAGATGGACCCAGGGGGGGCTACAATGAGCAGTTCTTC; CDR3 protein: CATSRDGPRGGYNEQFF
V gene: TRBV12-3/TRBV12-4; clone size: many; D gene: .; J gene: TRBJ2-3; CDR3 DNA: TGTGCCAGCAGTTTTGAGGGAACAGATACGCAGTATTTT; CDR3 protein: CASSFEGTDTQYF
V gene: TRBV20-1; clone size: many; D gene: TRBD1; J gene: TRBJ1-1; CDR3 DNA: TGCAGTGCAAGGGACAGGGGGCTAACTGAAGCTTTCTTT; CDR3 protein: CSARDRGLTEAFF
V gene: TRBV20-1; clone size: few; D gene: TRBD2; J gene: TRBJ2-1; CDR3 DNA: TGCAGTGCCTTCGCTAGCGGCAGCTCCTACAATGAGCAGTTCTTC; CDR3 protein: CSAFASGSSYNEQFF
V gene: TRBV12-3/TRBV12-4; clone size: few; D gene: TRBD1; J gene: TRBJ1-1; CDR3 DNA: TGTGCCAGCACCCCTCACCGGGACAGGATGAACACTGAAGCTTTCTTT; CDR3 protein: CASTPHRDRMNTEAFF
V gene: TRBV20-1; clone size: many; D gene: .; J gene: TRBJ1-1; CDR3 DNA: TGCAGTGCCCAGGGGTCCATGAACACTGAAGCTTTCTTT; CDR3 protein: CSAQGSMNTEAFF
V gene: TRBV20-1; clone size: .; D gene: TRBD1; J gene: TRBJ1-2; CDR3 DNA: TGCAGTGCTAGAGTTCGGGACAGGGGGGTCGGCTACACCTTC; CDR3 protein: CSARVRDRGVGYTF
V gene: TRBV29-1; clone size: few; D gene: TRBD2; J gene: TRBJ2-5; CDR3 DNA: TGCAGCCCAAGACTAGCGGGGGTGGAGACCCAGTACTTC; CDR3 protein: CSPRLAGVETQYF
V gene: TRBV7-9; clone size: many; D gene: TRBD2; J gene: TRBJ2-1; CDR3 DNA: TGTGCCTCCCACGTGGCGGGGGACAATGAGCAGTTCTTC; CDR3 protein: CASHVAGDNEQFF
V gene: TRBV29-1; clone size: many; D gene: .; J gene: TRBJ2-1; CDR3 DNA: TGCAGCGTTGAAGCAAACCTAGTGGGTGATGAGCAGTTCTTC; CDR3 protein: CSVEANLVGDEQFF
V gene: TRBV6-5; clone size: few; D gene: TRBD2; J gene: TRBJ2-3; CDR3 DNA: TGTGCCAGCAGTTACTCGAGGGGCGGGGGGTCTGGAGATACGCAGTATTTT; CDR3 protein: CASSYSRGGGSGDTQYF
V gene: TRBV20-1; clone size: .; D gene: .; J gene: TRBJ1-5; CDR3 DNA: TGCAGTGCTAGTAGGTGGGATCAGCCCCAGCATTTT; CDR3 protein: CSASRWDQPQHF
V gene: TRBV27; clone size: many; D gene: .; J gene: TRBJ1-5; CDR3 DNA: TGTGCCAGCAGTTTATATAGGCAGGGAGGGTATAGCAATCAGCCCCAGCATTTT; CDR3 protein: CASSLYRQGGYSNQPQHF
V gene: TRBV20-1; clone size: few; D gene: TRBD2; J gene: TRBJ2-7; CDR3 DNA: TGCAGTGCTAGAGAGGGGGGGTTTGGGAACGAGCAGTACTTC; CDR3 protein: CSAREGGFGNEQYF
V gene: TRBV18; clone size: few; D gene: .; J gene: TRBJ2-6; CDR3 DNA: TGTGCCAGCTCACCGGCAAGGGGACGTGGGGCCAACGTCCTGACTTTC; CDR3 protein: CASSPARGRGANVLTF
V gene: TRBV27; clone size: many; D gene: .; J gene: TRBJ1-6; CDR3 DNA: TGTGCCAGCAGTTTGATCAGGGGTAATTCACCCCTCCACTTT; CDR3 protein: CASSLIRGNSPLHF
V gene: TRBV20-1; clone size: many; D gene: .; J gene: TRBJ2-3; CDR3 DNA: TGCAGTGCTCCTCAGGGTTTAAGCACAGATACGCAGTATTTT; CDR3 protein: CSAPQGLSTDTQYF
V gene: TRBV5-1; clone size: many; D gene: TRBD2; J gene: TRBJ2-3; CDR3 DNA: TGCGCCAGCAGCTTGTCTCTAGCGGGGACTAGCACAGATACGCAGTATTTT; CDR3 protein: CASSLSLAGTSTDTQYF
V gene: TRBV20-1; clone size: .; D gene: TRBD2; J gene: TRBJ2-3; CDR3 DNA: TGCAGTGCGCCCAGCGGGGGCACAGATACGCAGTATTTT; CDR3 protein: CSAPSGGTDTQYF
V gene: TRBV3-1; clone size: many; D gene: .; J gene: TRBJ2-7; CDR3 DNA: TGTGCCAGCAGTCAAGGTTACGAGCAGTACTTC; CDR3 protein: CASSQGYEQYF
V gene: TRBV29-1; clone size: .; D gene: .; J gene: TRBJ2-3; CDR3 DNA: TGCAGCGTTGAAGCCGTCTCCCCCACAGATACGCAGTATTTT; CDR3 protein: CSVEAVSPTDTQYF
V gene: TRBV29-1; clone size: few; D gene: .; J gene: TRBJ2-3; CDR3 DNA: TGCAGCGCCGATTCACAAAGCACAGATACGCAGTATTTT; CDR3 protein: CSADSQSTDTQYF
V gene: TRBV15; clone size: many; D gene: TRBD1; J gene: TRBJ1-5; CDR3 DNA: TGTGCCACCAGCGTAGACAGGGGGCAGCCCCAGCATTTT; CDR3 protein: CATSVDRGQPQHF
V gene: TRBV7-2; clone size: many; D gene: .; J gene: TRBJ1-5; CDR3 DNA: TGTGCCAGCAGTAATCGACAGGGCAATCAGCCCCAGCATTTT; CDR3 protein: CASSNRQGNQPQHF
V gene: TRBV29-1; clone size: many; D gene: TRBD1; J gene: TRBJ2-3; CDR3 DNA: TGCAGCGTTGAGGCAAAGGGGGCGGGCACAGATACGCAGTATTTT; CDR3 protein: CSVEAKGAGTDTQYF
V gene: TRBV7-2; clone size: .; D gene: TRBD1; J gene: TRBJ2-7; CDR3 DNA: TGTGCCAGCAGCTTAGAAGGGACAGGGGTCCACGAGCAGCACTTC; CDR3 protein: CASSLEGTGVHEQHF
V gene: TRBV29-1; clone size: many; D gene: TRBD1; J gene: TRBJ2-7; CDR3 DNA: TGCAGCGTTGACGAGGGACAGGCGACAAGTAGTACCTACGAGCAGTACTTC; CDR3 protein: CSVDEGQATSSTYEQYF
V gene: TRBV10-3; clone size: many; D gene: TRBD1; J gene: TRBJ1-2; CDR3 DNA: TGTGCCATCAGTGAACCGGGACAGGGCTCTCGTGGCTACACCTTC; CDR3 protein: CAISEPGQGSRGYTF
V gene: TRBV18; clone size: few; D gene: .; J gene: TRBJ2-2; CDR3 DNA: TGTGCCAGCTCACCAGGGCAGTGGACCGGGGAGCTGTTTTTT; CDR3 protein: CASSPGQWTGELFF
V gene: TRBV9; clone size: .; D gene: TRBD1; J gene: TRBJ2-1; CDR3 DNA: TGTGCCAGCAGCGTTCGCGGGACAGGGGGCGGCGAGCAGTTCTTC; CDR3 protein: CASSVRGTGGGEQFF
V gene: TRBV12-3/TRBV12-4; clone size: many; D gene: TRBD1; J gene: TRBJ2-7; CDR3 DNA: TGTGCCAGCAGCTCCGGGACAGGGAGCAACGAGCAGTACTTC; CDR3 protein: CASSSGTGSNEQYF
V gene: TRBV29-1; clone size: few; D gene: .; J gene: TRBJ1-1; CDR3 DNA: TGCAGCGTCCGGGGAACGGCTGAAGCTTTCTTT; CDR3 protein: CSVRGTAEAFF
V gene: TRBV20-1; clone size: .; D gene: TRBD1; J gene: TRBJ1-5; CDR3 DNA: TGCAGTGCTCCCGGACAGGGGATAAGCAATCAGCCCCAGCATTTT; CDR3 protein: CSAPGQGISNQPQHF
V gene: TRBV19; clone size: few; D gene: .; J gene: TRBJ1-2; CDR3 DNA: TGTGCCTGTACGGACAGAGCTAACTATGGCTACACCTTC; CDR3 protein: CACTDRANYGYTF
V gene: TRBV4-2; clone size: many; D gene: TRBD2; J gene: TRBJ2-3; CDR3 DNA: TGTGCCAGCAGCCATGGGGGGACTAGGAGCACAGATACGCAGTATTTT; CDR3 protein: CASSHGGTRSTDTQYF
V gene: TRBV4-1; clone size: .; D gene: .; J gene: TRBJ1-1; CDR3 DNA: TGCGCCAGCAGCAGGGTAAGTGGGAACACTGAAGCTTTCTTT; CDR3 protein: CASSRVSGNTEAFF
V gene: TRBV2; clone size: few; D gene: TRBD2; J gene: TRBJ2-2; CDR3 DNA: TGTGCCAGCCAGCGGGGGACTAGTGAGACCGGGGAGCTGTTTTTT; CDR3 protein: CASQRGTSETGELFF
V gene: TRBV29-1; clone size: many; D gene: TRBD2; J gene: TRBJ2-5; CDR3 DNA: TGCAGCGTTGCCCGAGCGGGGGGACGGGAGACCCAGTACTTC; CDR3 protein: CSVARAGGRETQYF
V gene: TRBV7-3; clone size: few; D gene: .; J gene: TRBJ2-1; CDR3 DNA: TGTGCCAGCAGCCCCGGGATGAGGGGCGGGGAAGAGCAGTTCTTC; CDR3 protein: CASSPGMRGGEEQFF
V gene: TRBV7-8; clone size: .; D gene: .; J gene: TRBJ2-7; CDR3 DNA: TGTGCCAGCAGCCCAGGGATCCTCTGCGAGCAGTACTTC; CDR3 protein: CASSPGILCEQYF
V gene: TRBV6-5; clone size: many; D gene: .; J gene: TRBJ2-2; CDR3 DNA: TGTGCCAGCAGGGACGCCGGGGAGCTGTTTTTT; CDR3 protein: CASRDAGELFF
V gene: TRBV10-3; clone size: few; D gene: TRBD1; J gene: TRBJ2-7; CDR3 DNA: TGTGCCATCGAGGGGACAGGGGGCTACGAGCAGTACTTC; CDR3 protein: CAIEGTGGYEQYF